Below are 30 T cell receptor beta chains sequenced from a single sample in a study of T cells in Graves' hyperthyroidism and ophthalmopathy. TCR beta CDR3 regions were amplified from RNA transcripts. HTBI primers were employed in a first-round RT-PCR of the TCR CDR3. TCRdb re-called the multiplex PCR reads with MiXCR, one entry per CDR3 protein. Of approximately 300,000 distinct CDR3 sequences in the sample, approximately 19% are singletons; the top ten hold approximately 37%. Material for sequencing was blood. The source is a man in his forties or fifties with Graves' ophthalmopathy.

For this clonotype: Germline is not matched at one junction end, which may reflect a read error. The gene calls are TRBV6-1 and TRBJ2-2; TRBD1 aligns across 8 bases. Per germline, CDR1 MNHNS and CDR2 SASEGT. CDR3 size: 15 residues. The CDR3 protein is CASRRTGSDTGGLFF. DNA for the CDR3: TGTGCCAGCAGGAGGACAGGGAGTGACACCGGGGGGCTGTTTTTT.

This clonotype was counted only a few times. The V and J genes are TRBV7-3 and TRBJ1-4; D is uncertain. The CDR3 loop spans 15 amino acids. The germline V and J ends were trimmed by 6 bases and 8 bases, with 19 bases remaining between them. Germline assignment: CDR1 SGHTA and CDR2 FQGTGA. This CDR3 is CASSPPPGSREKLFF. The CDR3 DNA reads TGTGCCAGCAGTCCTCCCCCGGGGTCTAGGGAAAAACTGTTTTTT.

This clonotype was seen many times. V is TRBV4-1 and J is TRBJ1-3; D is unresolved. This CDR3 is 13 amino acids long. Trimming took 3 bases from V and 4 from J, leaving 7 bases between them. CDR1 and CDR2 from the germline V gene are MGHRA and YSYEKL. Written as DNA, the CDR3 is TGCGCCAGCAGCCAGACCCGAGGAAACACCATATATTTT. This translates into CASSQTRGNTIYF.

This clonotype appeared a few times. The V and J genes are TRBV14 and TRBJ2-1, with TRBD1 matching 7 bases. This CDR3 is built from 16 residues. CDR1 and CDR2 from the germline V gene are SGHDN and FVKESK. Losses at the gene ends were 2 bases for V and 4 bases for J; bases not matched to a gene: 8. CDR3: CASSQLTGALYNEQFF. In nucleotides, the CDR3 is TGTGCCAGCAGCCAACTTACAGGGGCGCTGTACAATGAGCAGTTCTTC.

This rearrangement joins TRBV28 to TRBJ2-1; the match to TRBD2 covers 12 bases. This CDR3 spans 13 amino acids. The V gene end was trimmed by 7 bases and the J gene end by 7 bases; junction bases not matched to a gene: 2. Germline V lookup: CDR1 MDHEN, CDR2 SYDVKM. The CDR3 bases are TGTGCCAGCACTAGCGGGAGGGGAAATGAGCAGTTCTTC. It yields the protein CASTSGRGNEQFF.

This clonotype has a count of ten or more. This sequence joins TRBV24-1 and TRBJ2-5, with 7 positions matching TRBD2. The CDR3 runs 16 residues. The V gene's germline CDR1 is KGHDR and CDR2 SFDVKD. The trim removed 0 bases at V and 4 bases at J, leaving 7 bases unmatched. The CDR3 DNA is TGTGCCACCAGTGATTTGCATAGCGGCGGGAGAGAGACCCAGTACTTC. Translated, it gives CATSDLHSGGRETQYF.

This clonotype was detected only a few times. This chain's CDR3 is CSARTTVNYGYTF. The DNA of the CDR3 is TGCAGTGCTAGAACCACCGTTAACTATGGCTACACCTTC. The chain links TRBV20-1 to TRBJ1-2, with no clear D. This CDR3 is 13 amino acids long. V was trimmed by 2 bases and J by 1 base, leaving 8 bases between them. Germline CDR1 DFQATT, CDR2 SNEGSKA (reference sequence).

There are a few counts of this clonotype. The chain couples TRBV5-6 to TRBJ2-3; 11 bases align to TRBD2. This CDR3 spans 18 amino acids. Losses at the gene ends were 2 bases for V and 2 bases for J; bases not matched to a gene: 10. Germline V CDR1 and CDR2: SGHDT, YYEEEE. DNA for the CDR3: TGTGCCAGCAGCTTACCAACATCGACTAGCGGGATCACAGATACGCAGTATTTT. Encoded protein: CASSLPTSTSGITDTQYF.

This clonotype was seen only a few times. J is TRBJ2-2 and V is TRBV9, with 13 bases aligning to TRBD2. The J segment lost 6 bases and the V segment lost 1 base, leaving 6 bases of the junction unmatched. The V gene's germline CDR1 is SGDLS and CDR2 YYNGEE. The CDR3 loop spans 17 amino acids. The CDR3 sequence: CASSVQPLAGGAGELFF. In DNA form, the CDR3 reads TGTGCCAGCAGCGTACAACCACTAGCGGGAGGGGCCGGGGAGCTGTTTTTT.

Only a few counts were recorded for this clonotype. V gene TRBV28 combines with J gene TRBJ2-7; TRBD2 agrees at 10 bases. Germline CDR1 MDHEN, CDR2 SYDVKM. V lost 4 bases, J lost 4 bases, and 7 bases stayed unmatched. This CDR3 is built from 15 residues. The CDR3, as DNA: TGTGCCAGCAGTTCTCCGGCTAGCGGGAGTTACGAGCAGTACTTC. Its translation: CASSSPASGSYEQYF.

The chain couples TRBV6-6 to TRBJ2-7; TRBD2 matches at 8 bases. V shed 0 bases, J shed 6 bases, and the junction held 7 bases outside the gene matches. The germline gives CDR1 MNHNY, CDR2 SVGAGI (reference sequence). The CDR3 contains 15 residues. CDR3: CASSYSTGRAIEQYF. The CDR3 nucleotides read TGTGCCAGCAGTTACTCGACCGGGAGGGCGATCGAGCAGTACTTC.

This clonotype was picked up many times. CDR3 in amino acids: CASSLAPLLKDEQFF. DNA of the CDR3: TGCGCCAGCAGCTTGGCCCCCCTTCTTAAAGATGAGCAGTTCTTC. The chain has TRBV5-1 and TRBJ2-1; D is undetermined. Trimming pared 0 bases from V and 8 bases from J, leaving 15 bases between. The germline CDR1 and CDR2 sequences are SGHRS and YFSETQ. The CDR3 contains 15 residues. Variable domain in full (rest from reference TRBV5-1 and TRBJ2-1): KAGVTQTPRYLIKTRGQQVTLSCSPISGHRSVSWYQQTPGQGLQFLFEYFSETQRNKGNFPGRFSGRQFSNSRSEMNVSTLELGDSALYLCASSLAPLLKDEQFFGPGTRLTVL.

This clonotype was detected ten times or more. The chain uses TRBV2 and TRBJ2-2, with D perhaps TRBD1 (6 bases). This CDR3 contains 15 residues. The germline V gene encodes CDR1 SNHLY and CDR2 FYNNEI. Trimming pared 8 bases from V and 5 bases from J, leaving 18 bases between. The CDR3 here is CASLRSGTQTGELFF. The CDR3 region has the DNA TGTGCCAGCTTAAGATCCGGGACACAGACCGGGGAGCTGTTTTTT.

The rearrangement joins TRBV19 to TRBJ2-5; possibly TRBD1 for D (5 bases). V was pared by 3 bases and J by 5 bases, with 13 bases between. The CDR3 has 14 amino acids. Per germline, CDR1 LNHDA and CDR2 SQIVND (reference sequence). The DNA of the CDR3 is TGTGCCAGTAGTATGTGGAGTGGGGCGGAGACCCAGTACTTC. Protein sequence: CASSMWSGAETQYF.

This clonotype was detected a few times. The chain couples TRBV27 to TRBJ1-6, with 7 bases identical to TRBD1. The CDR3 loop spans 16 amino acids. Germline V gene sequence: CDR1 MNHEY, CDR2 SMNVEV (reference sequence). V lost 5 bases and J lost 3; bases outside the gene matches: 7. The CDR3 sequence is CASSTTGFGYNSPLHF. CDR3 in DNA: TGTGCCAGCAGTACGACAGGGTTTGGCTATAATTCACCCCTCCACTTT.

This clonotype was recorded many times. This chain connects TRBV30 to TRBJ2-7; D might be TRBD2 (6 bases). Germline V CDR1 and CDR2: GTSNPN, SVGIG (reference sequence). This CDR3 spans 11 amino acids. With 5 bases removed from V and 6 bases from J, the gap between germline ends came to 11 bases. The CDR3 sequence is CAWGIAVEQYF. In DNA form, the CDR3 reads TGTGCCTGGGGAATAGCGGTCGAGCAGTACTTC.

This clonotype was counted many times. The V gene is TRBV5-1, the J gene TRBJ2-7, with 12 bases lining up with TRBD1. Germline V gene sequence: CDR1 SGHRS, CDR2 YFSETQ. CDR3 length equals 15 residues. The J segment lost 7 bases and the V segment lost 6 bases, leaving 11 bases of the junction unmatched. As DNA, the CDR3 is TGCGCCAGCAACCCAGAGGGACAGGGGGCACGGGAGCAGTACTTC. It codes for CASNPEGQGAREQYF.

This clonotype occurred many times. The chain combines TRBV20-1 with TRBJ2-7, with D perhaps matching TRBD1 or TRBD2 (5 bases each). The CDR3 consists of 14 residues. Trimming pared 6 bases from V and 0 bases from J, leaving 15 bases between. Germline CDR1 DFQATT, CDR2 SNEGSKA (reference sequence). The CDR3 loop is CSASGRISSYEQYF. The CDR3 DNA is TGCAGTGCGTCGGGACGGATCAGCTCCTACGAGCAGTACTTC.

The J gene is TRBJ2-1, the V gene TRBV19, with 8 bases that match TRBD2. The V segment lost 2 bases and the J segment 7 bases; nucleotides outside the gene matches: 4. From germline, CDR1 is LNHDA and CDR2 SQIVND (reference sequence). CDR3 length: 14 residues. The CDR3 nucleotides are TGTGCCAGTAGTATAAGACTAGCGAAGAATGAGCAGTTCTTC. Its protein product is CASSIRLAKNEQFF.

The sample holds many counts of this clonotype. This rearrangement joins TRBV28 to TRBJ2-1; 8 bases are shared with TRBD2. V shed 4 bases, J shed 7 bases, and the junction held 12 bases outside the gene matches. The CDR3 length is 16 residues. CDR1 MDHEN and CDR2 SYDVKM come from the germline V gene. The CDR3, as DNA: TGTGCCAGCAGTTCTCGGGGAAGCGGGAGAGGGAATGAGCAGTTCTTC. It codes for CASSSRGSGRGNEQFF.

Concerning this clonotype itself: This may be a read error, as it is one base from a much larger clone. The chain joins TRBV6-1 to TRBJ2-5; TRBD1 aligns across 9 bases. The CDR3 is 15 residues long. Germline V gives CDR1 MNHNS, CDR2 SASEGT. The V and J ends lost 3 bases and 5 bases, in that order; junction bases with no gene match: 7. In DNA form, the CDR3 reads TGTGCCAGCAGTGATCAGGACAGGGGTGGGGAGACCCAGTACTTC. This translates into CASSDQDRGGETQYF.

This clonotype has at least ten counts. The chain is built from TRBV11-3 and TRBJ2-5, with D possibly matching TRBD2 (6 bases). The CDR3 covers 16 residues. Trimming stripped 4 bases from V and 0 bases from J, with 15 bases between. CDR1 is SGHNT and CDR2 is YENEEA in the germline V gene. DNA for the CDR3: TGTGCCAGCAGCTCAACTCGGGGGACCGACCAAGAGACCCAGTACTTC. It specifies CASSSTRGTDQETQYF.

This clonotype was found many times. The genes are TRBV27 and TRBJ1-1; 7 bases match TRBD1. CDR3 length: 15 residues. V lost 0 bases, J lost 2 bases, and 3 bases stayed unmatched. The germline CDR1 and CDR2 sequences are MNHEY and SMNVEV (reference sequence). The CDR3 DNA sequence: TGTGCCAGCAGTTTATCGACAGGGTATAACACTGAAGCTTTCTTT. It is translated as CASSLSTGYNTEAFF.

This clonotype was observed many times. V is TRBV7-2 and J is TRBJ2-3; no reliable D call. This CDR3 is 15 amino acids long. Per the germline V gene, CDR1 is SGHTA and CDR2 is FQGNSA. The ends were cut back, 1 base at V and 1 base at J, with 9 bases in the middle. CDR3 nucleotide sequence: TGTGCCAGCAGCTTAGATTTATTCGGCACAGATACGCAGTATTTT. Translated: CASSLDLFGTDTQYF.

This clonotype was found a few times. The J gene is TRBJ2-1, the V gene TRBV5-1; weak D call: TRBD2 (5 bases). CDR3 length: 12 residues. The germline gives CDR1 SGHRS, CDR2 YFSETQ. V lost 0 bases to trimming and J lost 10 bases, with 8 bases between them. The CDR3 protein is CASSLDKREQFF. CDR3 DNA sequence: TGCGCCAGCAGCTTGGATAAGCGGGAGCAGTTCTTC.

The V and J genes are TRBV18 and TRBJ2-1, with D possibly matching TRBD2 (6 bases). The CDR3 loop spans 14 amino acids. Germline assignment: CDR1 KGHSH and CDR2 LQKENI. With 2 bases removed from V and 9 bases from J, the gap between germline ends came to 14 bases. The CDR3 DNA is TGTGCCAGCTCACCAAGGGAGGTAGATTTTGAGCAGTTCTTC. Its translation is CASSPREVDFEQFF.

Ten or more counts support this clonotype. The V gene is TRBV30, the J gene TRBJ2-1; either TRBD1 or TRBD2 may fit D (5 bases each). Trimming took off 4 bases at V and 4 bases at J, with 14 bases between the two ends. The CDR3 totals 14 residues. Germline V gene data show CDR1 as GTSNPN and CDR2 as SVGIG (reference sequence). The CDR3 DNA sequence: TGTGCCTGGAATCAGGGAGTTTCGTACAATGAGCAGTTCTTC. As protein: CAWNQGVSYNEQFF.

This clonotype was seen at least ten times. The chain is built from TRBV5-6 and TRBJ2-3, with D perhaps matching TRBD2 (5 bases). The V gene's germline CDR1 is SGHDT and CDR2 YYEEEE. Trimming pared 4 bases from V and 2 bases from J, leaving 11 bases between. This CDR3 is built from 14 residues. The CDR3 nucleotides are TGTGCCAGCAGCGTTCAGAGGGCCACAGATACGCAGTATTTT. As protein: CASSVQRATDTQYF.

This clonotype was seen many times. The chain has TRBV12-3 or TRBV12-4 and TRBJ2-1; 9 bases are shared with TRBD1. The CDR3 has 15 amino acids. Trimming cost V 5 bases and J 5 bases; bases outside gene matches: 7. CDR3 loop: CASSTSGQGNNEQFF. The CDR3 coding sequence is TGTGCCAGCAGTACCTCGGGACAGGGTAACAATGAGCAGTTCTTC.

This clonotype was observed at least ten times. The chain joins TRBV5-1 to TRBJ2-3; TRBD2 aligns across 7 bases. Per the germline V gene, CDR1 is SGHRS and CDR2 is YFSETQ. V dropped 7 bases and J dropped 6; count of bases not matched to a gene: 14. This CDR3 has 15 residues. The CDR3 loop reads CASCASGIPVDTQYF. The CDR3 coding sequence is TGCGCCAGCTGCGCTAGCGGCATCCCGGTGGATACGCAGTATTTT.